This T cell receptor beta chain stems from a study of neurological immune-mediated disorders. This clonotype was detected ten times or more. It was by 5'RACE with 10-nucleotide random UMIs that the cDNA was made. The output of every sequencing run, over 160 million TCR-beta sequences, came from 15-18 subjects. TCRdb recomputed calls from the 5' RACE reads with MiXCR, one row per CDR3 protein. Found here are more than 30,000 distinct CDR3 sequences, around 4% of them singletons; the top ten hold approximately 25%. The CDR3 spans 17 residues. Germline CDR1 reads LNHNV; CDR2 reads YYDKDF (reference sequence). Trimming at V came to 1 base and at J to 4 bases, leaving 8 bases not matched to a gene.

The sequence came from a woman between 40 and 50 years old in good health. This chain links TRBV15 with TRBJ2-5; 11 bases line up with TRBD2. The specimen was CD4+ T cells from blood. DNA of the CDR3: TGTGCCACCAGCAGAGTGCAGCTAGCGGGAGGTGGAGAGACCCAGTACTTC. Translated, it gives CATSRVQLAGGGETQYF.